This TCR beta chain comes out of a study of cytomegalovirus exposure and HLA in healthy donors. Concerning this clone: Its matching antigen is unknown.

PCR primers comprised 60 Vbeta and 13 Jbeta primers. TCRdb's table, derived via immunoSEQ multiplex PCR, lists solely in-frame clones and lacks some. The repertoire holds about 140,000 clones, almost 85% seen once, with 1.5% to 2% in the top ten. The V end lost 0 bases, the J end lost 4 bases, and 7 bases lay between the germline ends. The CDR3 is 13 residues long. CDR1 and CDR2 (germline): SGDLS, YYNGEE. In nominal health when sampled, donors likely had unrecorded immune exposures nonetheless. Study-level results: Later work associated roughly 15,000 TCR beta sequences with HLA alleles at 0.05 false discovery rate. TCR beta sequences reportedly predicted most subjects' HLA-A and HLA-B alleles accurately.

The rearrangement joins TRBV9 to TRBJ1-2; D gene unclear. Sequencing was carried out using PBMCs. This TCR derives from a middle-aged woman in good health and CMV-seronegative. The CDR3 DNA sequence: TGTGCCAGCAGCGTAGGGACTGGCTATGGCTACACCTTC. Its translation is CASSVGTGYGYTF.